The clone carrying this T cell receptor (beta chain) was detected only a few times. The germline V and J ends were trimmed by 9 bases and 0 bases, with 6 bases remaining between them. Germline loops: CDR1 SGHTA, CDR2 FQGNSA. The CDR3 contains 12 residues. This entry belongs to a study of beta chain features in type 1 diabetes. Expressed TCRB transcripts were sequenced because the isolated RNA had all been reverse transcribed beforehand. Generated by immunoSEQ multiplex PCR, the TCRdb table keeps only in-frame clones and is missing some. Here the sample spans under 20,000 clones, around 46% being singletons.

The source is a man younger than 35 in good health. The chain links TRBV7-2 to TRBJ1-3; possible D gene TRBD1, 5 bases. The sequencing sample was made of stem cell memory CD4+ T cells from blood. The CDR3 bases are TGTGCCAGTACAGGCTCTGGAAACACCATATATTTT. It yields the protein CASTGSGNTIYF.